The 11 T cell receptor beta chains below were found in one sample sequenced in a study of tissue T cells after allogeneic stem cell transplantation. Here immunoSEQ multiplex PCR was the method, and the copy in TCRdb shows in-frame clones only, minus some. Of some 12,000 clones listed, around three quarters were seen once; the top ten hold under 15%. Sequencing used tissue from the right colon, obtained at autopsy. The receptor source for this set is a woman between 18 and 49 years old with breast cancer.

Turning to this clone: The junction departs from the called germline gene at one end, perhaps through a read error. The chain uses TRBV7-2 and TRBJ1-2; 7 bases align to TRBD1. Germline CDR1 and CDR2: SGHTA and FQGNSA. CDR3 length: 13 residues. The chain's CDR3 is CAGSVGQNYGYTF. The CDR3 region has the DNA TGTGCCGGCAGCGTGGGACAGAACTATGGCTACACCTTC. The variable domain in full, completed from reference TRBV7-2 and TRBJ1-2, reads GAGVSQSPSNKVTEKGKDVELRCDPISGHTALYWYRQSLGQGLEFLIYFQGNSAPDKSGLPSDRFSAERTGGSVSTLTIQRTQQEDSAVYLCAGSVGQNYGYTFGSGTRLTVV.

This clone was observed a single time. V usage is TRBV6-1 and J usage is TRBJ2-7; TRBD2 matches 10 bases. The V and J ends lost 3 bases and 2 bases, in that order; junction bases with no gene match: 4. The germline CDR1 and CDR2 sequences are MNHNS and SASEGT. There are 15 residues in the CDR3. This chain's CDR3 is CASSEVSGGAYEQYF. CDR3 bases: TGTGCCAGCAGTGAGGTGAGCGGGGGGGCCTACGAGCAGTACTTC.

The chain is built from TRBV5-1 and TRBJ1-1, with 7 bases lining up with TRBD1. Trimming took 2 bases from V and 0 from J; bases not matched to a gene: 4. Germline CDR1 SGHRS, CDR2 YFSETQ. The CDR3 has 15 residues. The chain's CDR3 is CASSFRQGLNTEAFF. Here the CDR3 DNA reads TGCGCCAGCAGCTTTCGACAGGGTTTGAACACTGAAGCTTTCTTT.

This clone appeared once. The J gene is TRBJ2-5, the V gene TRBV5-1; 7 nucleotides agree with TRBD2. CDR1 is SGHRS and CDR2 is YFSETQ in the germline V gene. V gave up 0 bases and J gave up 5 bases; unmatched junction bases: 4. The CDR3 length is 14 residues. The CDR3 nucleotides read TGCGCCAGCAGCTTGGGACTAGCCTGGGAGACCCAGTACTTC. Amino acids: CASSLGLAWETQYF. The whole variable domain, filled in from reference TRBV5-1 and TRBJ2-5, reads KAGVTQTPRYLIKTRGQQVTLSCSPISGHRSVSWYQQTPGQGLQFLFEYFSETQRNKGNFPGRFSGRQFSNSRSEMNVSTLELGDSALYLCASSLGLAWETQYFGPGTRLLVL.

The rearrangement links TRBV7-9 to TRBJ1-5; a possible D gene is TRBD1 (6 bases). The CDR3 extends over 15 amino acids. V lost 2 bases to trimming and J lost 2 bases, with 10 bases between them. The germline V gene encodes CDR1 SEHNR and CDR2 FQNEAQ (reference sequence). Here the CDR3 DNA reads TGTGCCAGCAGCTTAAAGGGGGAGGGCAATCAGCCCCAGCATTTT. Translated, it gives CASSLKGEGNQPQHF. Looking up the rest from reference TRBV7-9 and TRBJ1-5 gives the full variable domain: DTGVSQNPRHKITKRGQNVTFRCDPISEHNRLYWYRQTLGQGPEFLTYFQNEAQLEKSRLLSDRFSAERPKGSFSTLEIQRTEQGDSAMYLCASSLKGEGNQPQHFGDGTRLSIL.

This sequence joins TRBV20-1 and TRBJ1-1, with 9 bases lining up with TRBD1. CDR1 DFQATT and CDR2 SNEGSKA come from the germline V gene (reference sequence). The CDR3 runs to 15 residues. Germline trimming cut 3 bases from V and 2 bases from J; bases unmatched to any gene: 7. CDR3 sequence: CSASRWTGVNTEAFF. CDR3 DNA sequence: TGCAGTGCTAGTCGATGGACAGGGGTAAACACTGAAGCTTTCTTT.

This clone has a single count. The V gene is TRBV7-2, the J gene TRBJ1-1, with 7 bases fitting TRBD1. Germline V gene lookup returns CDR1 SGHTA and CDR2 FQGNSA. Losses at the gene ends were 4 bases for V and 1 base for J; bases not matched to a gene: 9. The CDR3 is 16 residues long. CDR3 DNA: TGTGCCAGCAGCTCCGACAGGGCAAGGGGGAACACTGAAGCTTTCTTT. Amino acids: CASSSDRARGNTEAFF.

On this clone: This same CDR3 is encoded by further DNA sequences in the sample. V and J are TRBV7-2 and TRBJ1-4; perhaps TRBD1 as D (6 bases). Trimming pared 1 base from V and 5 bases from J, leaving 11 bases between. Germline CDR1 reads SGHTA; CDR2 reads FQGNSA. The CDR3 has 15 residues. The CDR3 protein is CASSLVGGVNEKLFF. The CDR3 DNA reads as TGTGCCAGCAGCTTAGTCGGGGGCGTAAATGAAAAACTGTTTTTT.

The CDR3 region has the DNA TGTGCCAGCTTCGACAGTGGAGCCCCGCTCGGGGATGGCTACACCTTC. This sequence encodes CASFDSGAPLGDGYTF. The rearrangement joins TRBV5-6 to TRBJ1-2, with D perhaps TRBD1 (5 bases). Per germline, CDR1 SGHDT and CDR2 YYEEEE. The CDR3 extends over 16 amino acids. Trimming cost V 7 bases and J 6 bases, with 25 bases left between them.

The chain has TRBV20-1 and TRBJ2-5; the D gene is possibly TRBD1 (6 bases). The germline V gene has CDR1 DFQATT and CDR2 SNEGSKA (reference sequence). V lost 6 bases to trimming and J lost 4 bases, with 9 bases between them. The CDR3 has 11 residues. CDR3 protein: CSAKGGETQYF. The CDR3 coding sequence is TGCAGTGCCAAAGGGGGAGAGACCCAGTACTTC.

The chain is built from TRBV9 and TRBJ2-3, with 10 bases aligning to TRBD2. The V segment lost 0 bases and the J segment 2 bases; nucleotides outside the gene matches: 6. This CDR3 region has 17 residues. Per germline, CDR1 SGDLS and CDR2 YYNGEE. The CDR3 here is CASSVVGLASNTDTQYF. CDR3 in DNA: TGTGCCAGCAGCGTAGTGGGACTAGCGTCCAACACAGATACGCAGTATTTT.